Sequencing of this TCR beta chain was carried out in a study of T-cell reconstitution after alpha-beta-depleted transplantation in children. Study-wide results and limits: The study reportedly traced alpha-beta T cells about two months after transplant to several hundred expanded graft clones. The main origin of T-cell counts and diversity one year after transplant was newly produced T cells.

This clonotype was counted ten times or more. Its antigen is not identified. Molecular barcoding with unique molecular identifiers was used for the TCRbeta library. TCRdb called the PCR reads again in MiXCR, with one record for every CDR3 protein. The sample comprises around 490,000 distinct CDR3 sequences, 9.5% to 12% of which are singletons, and 12% to 15% rests with the top ten. The V and J ends lost 8 bases and 3 bases, in that order; junction bases with no gene match: 5. Germline CDR1 is ENHRY and CDR2 is SYGVKD. This CDR3 is built from 13 residues. The chain is built from TRBV10-3 and TRBJ2-5; 8 bases fit TRBD2. The specimen comprised PBMCs, mostly from graft donor cells, sampled 180 days after TCRalphabeta/CD19-depleted stem cell transplant. This TCR was recovered from a female patient aged 2-15 years who had a stem cell transplant for aplastic anemia, so the T cells may come from the graft donor. This CDR3 reads CAISRREEETQYF. CDR3 sequence (DNA): TGTGCCATCTCCCGGCGGGAGGAAGAGACCCAGTACTTC.